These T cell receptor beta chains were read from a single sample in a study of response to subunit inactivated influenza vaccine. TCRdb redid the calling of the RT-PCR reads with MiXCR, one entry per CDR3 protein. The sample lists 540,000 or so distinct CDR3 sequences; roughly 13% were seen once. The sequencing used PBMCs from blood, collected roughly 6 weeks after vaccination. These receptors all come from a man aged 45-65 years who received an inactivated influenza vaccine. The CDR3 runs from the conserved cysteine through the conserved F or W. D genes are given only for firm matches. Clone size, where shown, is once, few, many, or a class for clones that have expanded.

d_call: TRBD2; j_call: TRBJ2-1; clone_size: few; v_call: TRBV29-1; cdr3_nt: TGCAGCGTCGCCGGGACTAGCGTATACAATGAGCAGTTCTTC; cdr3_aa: CSVAGTSVYNEQFF
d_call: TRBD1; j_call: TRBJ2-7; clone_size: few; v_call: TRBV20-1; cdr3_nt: TGCAGTGCTAGAGAGGGACAGGGGGCGTTCGAGCAGTACTTC; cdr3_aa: CSAREGQGAFEQYF
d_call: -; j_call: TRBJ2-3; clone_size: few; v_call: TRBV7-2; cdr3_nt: TGTGCCAGCAGCTTACTAGGACAGCAAAAAACAGATACGCAGTATTTT; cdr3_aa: CASSLLGQQKTDTQYF
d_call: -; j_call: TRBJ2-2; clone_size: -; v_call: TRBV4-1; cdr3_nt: TGCGCCAGCAGCCTCTCCAGGGTGTCAGGGGAGCTGTTTTTT; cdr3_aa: CASSLSRVSGELFF
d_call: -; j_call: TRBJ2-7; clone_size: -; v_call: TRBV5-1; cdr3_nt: TGCGCCAGCAGCTATCCCCGGACAGACGACGAGCAGTACTTC; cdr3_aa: CASSYPRTDDEQYF
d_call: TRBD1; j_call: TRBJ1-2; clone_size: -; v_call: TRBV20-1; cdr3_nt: TGCAGTGCTAGCCACGGGACAGGCCTTGGCTACACCTTC; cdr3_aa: CSASHGTGLGYTF
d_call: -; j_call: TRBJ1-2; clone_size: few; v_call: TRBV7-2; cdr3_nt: TGTGCCAGCAGCTCAGACAGTTTGGGCTGGTACTATGGCTACACCTTC; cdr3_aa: CASSSDSLGWYYGYTF
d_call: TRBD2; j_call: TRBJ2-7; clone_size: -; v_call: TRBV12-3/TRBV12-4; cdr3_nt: TGTGCCAGCAGTCAAGACCCGGGGGGACTTTACGAGCAGTACTTC; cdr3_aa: CASSQDPGGLYEQYF
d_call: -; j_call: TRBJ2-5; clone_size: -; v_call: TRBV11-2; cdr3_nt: TGTGCCAGCAGCCCACGTACCGTACAGACCCAGTACTTC; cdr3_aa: CASSPRTVQTQYF
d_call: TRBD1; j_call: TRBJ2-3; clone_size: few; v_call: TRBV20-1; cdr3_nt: TGCAGTGCTAGACCGACAGGGGGTCAAATAGATACGCAGTATTTT; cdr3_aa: CSARPTGGQIDTQYF
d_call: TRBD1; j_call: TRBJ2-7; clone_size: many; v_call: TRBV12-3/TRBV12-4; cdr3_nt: TGTGCCAGCAGTCGGGACAGGGGAACTTTCTACGAGCAGTACTTC; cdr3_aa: CASSRDRGTFYEQYF
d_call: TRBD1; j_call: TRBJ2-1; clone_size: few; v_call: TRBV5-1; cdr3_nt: TGCGCCAGCAGCTTGGTTCAGGGGGTGGATGAGCAGTTCTTC; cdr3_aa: CASSLVQGVDEQFF
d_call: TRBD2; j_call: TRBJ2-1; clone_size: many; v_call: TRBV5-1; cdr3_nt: TGCGCCAGCAGCGTAGCGGGCTACAATGAGCAGTTCTTC; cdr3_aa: CASSVAGYNEQFF
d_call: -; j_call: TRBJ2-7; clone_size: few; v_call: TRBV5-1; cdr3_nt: TGCGCCAGCAGCTCTCTGGGCCAAGCGTTCCACGAGCAGTACTTC; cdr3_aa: CASSSLGQAFHEQYF
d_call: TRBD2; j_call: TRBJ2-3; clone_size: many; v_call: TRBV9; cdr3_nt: TGTGCCAGCAGCGTTAGTAGCGGGGGGGCGGGAGATACGCAGTATTTT; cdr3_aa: CASSVSSGGAGDTQYF
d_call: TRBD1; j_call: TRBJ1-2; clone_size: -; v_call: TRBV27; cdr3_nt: TGTGCCAGCGGTAGGGACAGGGGATTCTATGGCTACACCTTC; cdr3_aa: CASGRDRGFYGYTF
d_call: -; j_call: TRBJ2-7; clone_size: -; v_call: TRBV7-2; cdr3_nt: TGTGCCAGCAGCTTAGTATTGGGGGTCAACGAGCAGTACTTC; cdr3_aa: CASSLVLGVNEQYF
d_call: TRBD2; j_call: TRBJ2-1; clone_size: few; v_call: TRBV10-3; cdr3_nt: TGTGCCATCAGTGAAGTACTAGCGGGGGGCAATGAGCAGTTCTTC; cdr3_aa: CAISEVLAGGNEQFF
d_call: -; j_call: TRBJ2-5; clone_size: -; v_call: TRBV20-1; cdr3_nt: TGCAGTGCTTCGATTGGGGAAGAGACCCAGTACTTC; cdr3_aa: CSASIGEETQYF
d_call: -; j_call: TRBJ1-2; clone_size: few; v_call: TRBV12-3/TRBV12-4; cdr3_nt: TGTGCCAGCAGCACAGGGTATGGCTACACCTTC; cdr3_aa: CASSTGYGYTF
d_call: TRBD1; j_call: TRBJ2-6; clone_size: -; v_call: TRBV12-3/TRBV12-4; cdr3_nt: TGTGCCAGCAGCAAGACAGGGTCCCCTGGGGCCAACGTCCTGACTTTC; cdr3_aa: CASSKTGSPGANVLTF
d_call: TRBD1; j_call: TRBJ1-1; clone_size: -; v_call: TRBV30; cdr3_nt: TGTGCCTGGAGAGGACAGGGGAGGAACACTGAAGCTTTCTTT; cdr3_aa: CAWRGQGRNTEAFF
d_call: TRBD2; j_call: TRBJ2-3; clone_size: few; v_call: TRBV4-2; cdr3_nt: TGTGCCAGCAGCCAAGAACTAGCGGGGGGTGCCGGGGGAGATACGCAGTATTTT; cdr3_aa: CASSQELAGGAGGDTQYF
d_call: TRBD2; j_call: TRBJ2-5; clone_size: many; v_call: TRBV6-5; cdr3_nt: TGTGCCAGCAGTTACTCTAGCGGGGGGCCCGGAGAGACCCAGTACTTC; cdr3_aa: CASSYSSGGPGETQYF
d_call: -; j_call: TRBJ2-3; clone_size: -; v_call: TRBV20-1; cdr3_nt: TGCAGTGCTAGAGATCGACTAGTCGGGGACACAGATACGCAGTATTTT; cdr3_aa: CSARDRLVGDTDTQYF
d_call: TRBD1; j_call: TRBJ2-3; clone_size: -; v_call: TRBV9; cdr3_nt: TGTGCCAGCAGCGTGACAGGGGGGATCACAGATACGCAGTATTTT; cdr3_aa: CASSVTGGITDTQYF
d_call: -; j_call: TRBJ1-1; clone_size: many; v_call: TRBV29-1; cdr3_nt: TGCAGCGTTGAAGTTCCCCCCCCGAACACTGAAGCTTTCTTT; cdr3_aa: CSVEVPPPNTEAFF
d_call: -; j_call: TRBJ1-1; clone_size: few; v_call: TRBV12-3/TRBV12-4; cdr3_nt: TGTGCCAGCACCTCGACGGAATTGAACACTGAAGCTTTCTTT; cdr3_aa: CASTSTELNTEAFF
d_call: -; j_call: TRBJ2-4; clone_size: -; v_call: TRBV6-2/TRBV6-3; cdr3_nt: TGTGCCACGAGCCGCGGGGATAACATTCAGTACTTC; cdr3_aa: CATSRGDNIQYF
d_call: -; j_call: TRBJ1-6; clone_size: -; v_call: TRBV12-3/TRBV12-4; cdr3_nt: TGTGCCAGCAGTTTAATTGGCAGGGGTAATTCACCCCTCCACTTT; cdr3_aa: CASSLIGRGNSPLHF
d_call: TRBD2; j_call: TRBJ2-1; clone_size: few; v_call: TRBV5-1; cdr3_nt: TGCGCCAGCAGCTTTAGCGGGAGGATCAATGAGCAGTTCTTC; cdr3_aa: CASSFSGRINEQFF
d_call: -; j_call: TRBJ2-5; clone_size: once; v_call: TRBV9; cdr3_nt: TGTGCCAGCTCCCGTGGTTCTAAGACCCAGTACTTC; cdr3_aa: CASSRGSKTQYF
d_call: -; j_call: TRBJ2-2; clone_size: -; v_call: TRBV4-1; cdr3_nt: TGCGCCAGCAGCCAGCAAAGGACGGAAACCGGGGAGCTGTTTTTT; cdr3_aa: CASSQQRTETGELFF
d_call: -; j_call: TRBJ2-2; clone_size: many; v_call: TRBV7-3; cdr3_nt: TGTGCCAGCAGCGCCCAGGGAACCGGGGAGCTGTTTTTT; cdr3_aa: CASSAQGTGELFF
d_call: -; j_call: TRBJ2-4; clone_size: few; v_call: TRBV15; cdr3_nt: TGTGCCACCAGCAGAGGGGTGGGAGTCGGAAACATTCAGTACTTC; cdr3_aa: CATSRGVGVGNIQYF